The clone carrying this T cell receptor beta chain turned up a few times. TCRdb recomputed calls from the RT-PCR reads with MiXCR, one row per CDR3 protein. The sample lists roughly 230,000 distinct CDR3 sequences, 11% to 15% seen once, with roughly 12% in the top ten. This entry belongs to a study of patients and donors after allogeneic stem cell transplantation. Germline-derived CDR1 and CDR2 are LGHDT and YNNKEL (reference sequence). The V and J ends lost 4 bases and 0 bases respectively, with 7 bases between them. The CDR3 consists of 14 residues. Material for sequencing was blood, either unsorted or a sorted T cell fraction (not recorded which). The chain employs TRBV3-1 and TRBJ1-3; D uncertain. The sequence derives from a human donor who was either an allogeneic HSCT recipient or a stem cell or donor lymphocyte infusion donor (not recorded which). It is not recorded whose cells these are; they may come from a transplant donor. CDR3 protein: CASSLHSSGNTIYF. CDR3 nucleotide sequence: TGTGCCAGCAGCCTTCATAGCTCTGGAAACACCATATATTTT.